What follows is one TCR beta chain and its context. The sample belongs to a study of blood T cell repertoires in COVID-19. Only in-frame clones appear in the TCRdb table, and some are missing; sequencing was by immunoSEQ multiplex PCR. The sample contains 150,000 to 200,000 clones, 88% of which appear only once. The junction had 3 bases not matched to a gene; V was cut back by 4 bases and J by 7 bases. CDR3 size: 14 residues. Germline CDR1 and CDR2: KGHDR and SFDVKD. The V call is TRBV24-1, the J call TRBJ2-1; 10 nucleotides align to TRBD1. The sequencing sample was made of peripheral blood. The sequence came from a man between 35 and 55 years old with active or convalescent COVID-19. The CDR3 protein is CATSDPGQGNEQFF. Written as DNA, the CDR3 is TGTGCCACCAGTGACCCGGGACAGGGGAATGAGCAGTTCTTC.